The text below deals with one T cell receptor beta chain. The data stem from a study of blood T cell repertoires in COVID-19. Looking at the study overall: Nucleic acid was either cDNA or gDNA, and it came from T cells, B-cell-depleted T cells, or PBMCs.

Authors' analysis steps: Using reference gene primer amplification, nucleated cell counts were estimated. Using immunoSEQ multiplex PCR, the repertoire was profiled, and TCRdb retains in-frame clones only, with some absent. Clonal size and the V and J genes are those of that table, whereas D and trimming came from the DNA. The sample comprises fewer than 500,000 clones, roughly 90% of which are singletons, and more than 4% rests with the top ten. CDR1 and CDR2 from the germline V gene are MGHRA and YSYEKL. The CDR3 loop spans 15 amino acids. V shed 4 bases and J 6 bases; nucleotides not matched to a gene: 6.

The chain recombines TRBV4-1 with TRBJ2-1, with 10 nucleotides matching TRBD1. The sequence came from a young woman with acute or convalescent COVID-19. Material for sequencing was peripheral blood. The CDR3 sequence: CASSLRQGAGNEQFF. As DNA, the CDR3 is TGCGCCAGCAGCCTCCGACAGGGGGCTGGCAATGAGCAGTTCTTC.